The 2 T cell receptor beta chains reported below all come from one sample, sequenced in a study of shared T cell receptors in the human thymus. TCRdb keeps only in-frame clones here, not all; method: immunoSEQ multiplex PCR. The sample consists of 500,000 to 550,000 clones, more than 75% of them appearing once. The data were also submitted as part of a second study, on human thymus T cells.

The sequenced material came from thymocytes. The receptors stem from a boy in the first two years of life with a congenital heart defect.

The V gene is TRBV7-2, the J gene TRBJ1-5; D is perhaps TRBD1 (6 bases). The germline gives CDR1 SGHTA, CDR2 FQGNSA. This CDR3 has 15 amino acids. V was clipped by 1 base and J by 5 bases, with 12 bases between them. CDR3 loop: CASSLGGGRDQPQHF. DNA of the CDR3: TGTGCCAGCAGCTTAGGGGGGGGCCGCGATCAGCCCCAGCATTTT.

The rearrangement links TRBV7-2 to TRBJ2-5, with 11 bases fitting TRBD1. The junction had 3 bases not matched to a gene; V was cut back by 5 bases and J by 4 bases. CDR1 and CDR2 from the germline V gene are SGHTA and FQGNSA. This CDR3 has 14 residues. CDR3 residues: CASSGTGGRETQYF. As DNA, the CDR3 is TGTGCCAGCAGCGGGACAGGGGGGCGAGAGACCCAGTACTTC. Together with reference TRBV7-2 and TRBJ2-5, the CDR3 gives the full variable domain: GAGVSQSPSNKVTEKGKDVELRCDPISGHTALYWYRQSLGQGLEFLIYFQGNSAPDKSGLPSDRFSAERTGGSVSTLTIQRTQQEDSAVYLCASSGTGGRETQYFGPGTRLLVL.